Following are 24 T cell receptor beta chains from one sample sequenced in a study of regulatory T cells in long-lasting Graves disease. The time point denotes: newly diagnosed GD, antithyroid drugs for less than 3 months. Scientists built the TCR library using RNA that was extracted from PBMCs. Arm-PCR of CDR3 regions and iRepertoire HTBI primers were used to build TCR beta libraries. TCRdb itself ran the multiplex PCR reads through MiXCR, one entry per CDR3 protein. This sample yields under 700,000 distinct CDR3 sequences, of which around 16% are seen a single time; 25% belongs to the top ten. Another study also made use of these data, one on T cells in Graves' hyperthyroidism and ophthalmopathy.

This material consisted of peripheral blood mononuclear cells (PBMCs), taken at new diagnosis, from a patient treated with antithyroid drugs. All receptors derive from a woman aged 40 to 65 with Graves disease.

This chain joins TRBV5-5 and TRBJ2-7; D ambiguous. V lost 5 bases to trimming and J lost 0 bases, with 6 bases between them. The germline V gene has CDR1 SGHKS and CDR2 YYEKEE (reference sequence). The length of the CDR3 is 12 residues. CDR3 amino acids: CASRSSSYEQYF. For the CDR3, the DNA is TGTGCCAGCAGGTCCTCCTCCTACGAGCAGTACTTC.

This clonotype was found many times. V usage is TRBV2 and J usage is TRBJ2-7; D is ambiguous. Germline loops: CDR1 SNHLY, CDR2 FYNNEI. V lost 2 bases to trimming and J lost 4 bases, with 6 bases between them. This CDR3 has 12 amino acids. The CDR3 sequence is CASSEQAYEQYF. CDR3 DNA: TGTGCCAGCAGTGAACAAGCTTACGAGCAGTACTTC. Complete variable domain (other parts from reference TRBV2 and TRBJ2-7): EPEVTQTPSHQVTQMGQEVILRCVPISNHLYFYWYRQILGQKVEFLVSFYNNEISEKSEIFDDQFSVERPDGSNFTLKIRSTKLEDSAMYFCASSEQAYEQYFGPGTRLTVT.

DNA for the CDR3: TGTGCCAGCAGCTTATTCCAGTTAGAAGCCGGGACCCAGTACTTC. It encodes CASSLFQLEAGTQYF. This sequence joins TRBV7-2 and TRBJ2-1; D is uncertain. The J call may be faulty, since TRBJ2-5 better matches the DNA end. The CDR3 consists of 15 residues. Germline V gene data show CDR1 as SGHTA and CDR2 as FQGNSA.

This clonotype was detected ten times or more. The V and J genes are TRBV6-1 and TRBJ1-2; the match to TRBD1 covers 10 bases. Per germline, CDR1 MNHNS and CDR2 SASEGT. J lost 0 bases, V lost 6 bases, and 7 bases had no gene match. CDR3 size: 16 residues. CDR3 sequence (DNA): TGTGCCAGCAGCCCCGACAGGGGGCCAGCTAACTATGGCTACACCTTC. It yields the protein CASSPDRGPANYGYTF.

This clonotype was found many times. The rearrangement uses TRBV6-1 and TRBJ1-2; D perhaps matches TRBD1 (5 bases). Looked up from germline, CDR1 is MNHNS and CDR2 is SASEGT. V was trimmed by 4 bases and J by 1 base, leaving 7 bases between them. The CDR3 loop spans 13 amino acids. The CDR3 DNA sequence: TGTGCCAGCAGTGCCAGGGTTAACTATGGCTACACCTTC. It yields the protein CASSARVNYGYTF.

The chain has TRBV19 and TRBJ2-1; 9 nucleotides align to TRBD2. The germline CDR1 and CDR2 sequences are LNHDA and SQIVND (reference sequence). The CDR3 extends over 13 amino acids. The trim removed 6 bases at V and 9 bases at J, leaving 6 bases unmatched. CDR3: CASRAGGPSEQFF. DNA of the CDR3: TGTGCCAGTAGGGCGGGGGGGCCTAGTGAGCAGTTCTTC.

The V call is TRBV7-9, the J call TRBJ1-1; D unresolved. This CDR3 has 14 amino acids. The ends were cut back, 5 bases at V and 2 bases at J, with 12 bases in the middle. Germline V gives CDR1 SEHNR, CDR2 FQNEAQ (reference sequence). The CDR3 spells CASSHVLGNTEAFF. The CDR3 DNA reads as TGTGCCAGCAGCCATGTGTTGGGTAACACTGAAGCTTTCTTT.

This rearrangement joins TRBV9 to TRBJ2-6, with unresolved D. Germline CDR1 SGDLS, CDR2 YYNGEE. V was trimmed by 5 bases and J by 1 base, leaving 13 bases between them. This CDR3 spans 16 amino acids. CDR3 DNA: TGTGCCAGCAGGGGCTACGGTAGGTCTGGGGCCAACGTCCTGACTTTC. Protein: CASRGYGRSGANVLTF.

The table lists this clonotype with a few counts. The chain carries TRBV2 and TRBJ1-1; possibly TRBD1 for D (5 bases). Germline V gene sequence: CDR1 SNHLY, CDR2 FYNNEI. The CDR3 length is 13 residues. V lost 3 bases, J lost 4 bases, and 9 bases lay in between. CDR3 nucleotide sequence: TGTGCCAGCAGTGACGAAGGGACCACTGAAGCTTTCTTT. Translation gives CASSDEGTTEAFF.

The chain combines TRBV4-1 with TRBJ1-6, with 8 bases fitting TRBD1. From germline, CDR1 is MGHRA and CDR2 YSYEKL. The CDR3 loop spans 17 amino acids. V lost 2 bases, J lost 7 bases, and 10 bases stayed unmatched. CDR3 region: CASSQKGGGTGNSPLHF. The CDR3 DNA reads TGCGCCAGCAGCCAAAAAGGTGGTGGGACAGGCAATTCACCCCTCCACTTT.

CDR3 in DNA: TGTGCCAGCAGCCGTTCGGGGAAGACCCAGTACTTC. Its protein product is CASSRSGKTQYF. This chain links TRBV7-9 with TRBJ2-5; maybe TRBD2 (5 bases). Trimming took off 5 bases at V and 6 bases at J, with 10 bases between the two ends. The CDR3 runs to 12 residues. Germline V gives CDR1 SEHNR, CDR2 FQNEAQ (reference sequence). Complete variable domain (other parts from reference TRBV7-9 and TRBJ2-5): DTGVSQNPRHKITKRGQNVTFRCDPISEHNRLYWYRQTLGQGPEFLTYFQNEAQLEKSRLLSDRFSAERPKGSFSTLEIQRTEQGDSAMYLCASSRSGKTQYFGPGTRLLVL.

This clonotype was counted a few times. The CDR3 DNA reads TGTGCCAGCAGTTACCTTGCAGGGGCGACCGGGGAGCTGTTTTTT. Translating gives CASSYLAGATGELFF. This chain joins TRBV6-5 and TRBJ2-2; perhaps TRBD1 as D (6 bases). Trimming took 2 bases from V and 5 from J, leaving 12 bases between them. The germline CDR1 and CDR2 sequences are MNHEY and SVGAGI. The CDR3 has 15 amino acids.

The rearrangement links TRBV7-2 to TRBJ2-1; 11 bases map to TRBD2. This CDR3 has 20 amino acids. Trimming at V came to 5 bases and at J to 0 bases, leaving 15 bases not matched to a gene. Germline loops: CDR1 SGHTA, CDR2 FQGNSA. The CDR3 sequence: CASSPLGLAGGPSSYNEQFF. In DNA form, the CDR3 reads TGTGCCAGCAGCCCTCTTGGCCTAGCGGGGGGCCCTAGCTCCTACAATGAGCAGTTCTTC. The variable domain in full, with the rest retrieved from reference TRBV7-2 and TRBJ2-1, is GAGVSQSPSNKVTEKGKDVELRCDPISGHTALYWYRQSLGQGLEFLIYFQGNSAPDKSGLPSDRFSAERTGGSVSTLTIQRTQQEDSAVYLCASSPLGLAGGPSSYNEQFFGPGTRLTVL.

The J gene is TRBJ2-2, the V gene TRBV7-3; 16 bases are a match to TRBD2. This CDR3 region has 18 residues. From germline, CDR1 is SGHTA and CDR2 FQGTGA. The ends lost 5 bases at V and 5 bases at J; junction bases unmatched: 8. Written as DNA, the CDR3 is TGTGCCAGCAGCACGGGACTAGCGGGGGGGCCCAAGACCGGGGAGCTGTTTTTT. This codes for CASSTGLAGGPKTGELFF.

The V call is TRBV12-3 or TRBV12-4, the J call TRBJ2-1; D ambiguous. The CDR3 sequence is 11 residues long. V dropped 6 bases and J dropped 8 bases, with 8 bases sitting between them. The CDR3 loop reads CASSVTDEQFF. The CDR3 region has the DNA TGTGCCAGCAGCGTGACTGATGAGCAGTTCTTC.

This clonotype was seen repeatedly, ten times or more. The V gene is TRBV2, the J gene TRBJ1-6; D gene uncertain. CDR1 and CDR2 from the germline V gene are SNHLY and FYNNEI. The CDR3 is 13 residues long. With 7 bases removed from V and 9 bases from J, the gap between germline ends came to 13 bases. CDR3 region: CASTSWGGSPLHF. Written as DNA, the CDR3 is TGTGCCAGCACCTCGTGGGGTGGTTCACCCCTCCACTTT.

Ten or more counts support this clonotype. One end of the junction does not line up with germline, which may come from a read error. The chain carries TRBV5-1 and TRBJ2-1; 9 bases agree with TRBD1. The CDR3 covers 13 residues. CDR1 is SGHRS and CDR2 is YFSETQ in the germline V gene. The DNA for the CDR3 is TGTGCCAGCAGCATTGACAGGGGGAATGAGCAGTTCTTC. Translation: CASSIDRGNEQFF.

The gene calls are TRBV7-9 and TRBJ1-3; tentatively, D is TRBD1 (6 bases). Germline V CDR1 and CDR2: SEHNR, FQNEAQ (reference sequence). The CDR3 covers 18 residues. The V end lost 2 bases, the J end lost 0 bases, and 17 bases lay between the germline ends. CDR3 sequence reads: CASSLNPDSPGSGNTIYF. The CDR3 DNA sequence: TGTGCCAGCAGCTTAAACCCGGACAGCCCGGGCTCTGGAAACACCATATATTTT.

In this sample, this clonotype turned up many times. This chain joins TRBV24-1 and TRBJ2-3; 8 nucleotides line up with TRBD2. The J segment lost 6 bases and the V segment lost 4 bases, leaving 8 bases of the junction unmatched. The CDR3 is 15 amino acids. Looked up from germline, CDR1 is KGHDR and CDR2 is SFDVKD. The CDR3 DNA reads TGTGCCACCAGTGAATGGACCCGCGGGAGGGATACGCAGTATTTT. It translates to CATSEWTRGRDTQYF.

This clonotype was counted at least ten times. V gene TRBV7-9 combines with J gene TRBJ2-7; 9 bases match TRBD1. Per the germline V gene, CDR1 is SEHNR and CDR2 is FQNEAQ (reference sequence). The length of the CDR3 is 15 residues. With 4 bases clipped from V and 3 bases from J, the junction kept 7 bases outside the gene matches. CDR3 amino acids: CASSSGQGTYYEQYF. CDR3 nucleotide sequence: TGTGCCAGCAGCTCCGGACAGGGGACTTACTACGAGCAGTACTTC.

This clonotype was detected ten times or more. This chain connects TRBV12-3 or TRBV12-4 to TRBJ2-3; no clear D. This CDR3 spans 14 amino acids. Trimming took 2 bases from V and 4 from J, leaving 10 bases between them. The CDR3 loop is CASSLLVRADTQYF. CDR3 DNA: TGTGCCAGCAGTTTACTAGTAAGGGCAGATACGCAGTATTTT.

The J gene is TRBJ1-2, the V gene TRBV3-1; D remains unclear. The ends were cut back, 5 bases at V and 1 base at J, with 17 bases in the middle. The CDR3 runs to 16 residues. CDR1 is LGHDT, CDR2 YNNKEL, per germline (reference sequence). CDR3 amino acids: CASSFITTGYNYGYTF. CDR3 nucleotide sequence: TGTGCCAGCAGCTTCATCACGACCGGGTATAACTATGGCTACACCTTC.

V and J are TRBV19 and TRBJ1-5; 9 bases match TRBD1. V lost 3 bases, J lost 4 bases, and 10 bases stayed unmatched. CDR3 size: 17 residues. Germline V gene data show CDR1 as LNHDA and CDR2 as SQIVND (reference sequence). In nucleotides, the CDR3 is TGTGCCAGTAGTATCAACAGGGGGCAATCTCCGAATCAGCCCCAGCATTTT. It yields the protein CASSINRGQSPNQPQHF. Using reference TRBV19 and TRBJ1-5 for the parts outside the CDR3, the full variable domain is DGGITQSPKYLFRKEGQNVTLSCEQNLNHDAMYWYRQDPGQGLRLIYYSQIVNDFQKGDIAEGYSVSREKKESFPLTVTSAQKNPTAFYLCASSINRGQSPNQPQHFGDGTRLSIL.

The V gene is TRBV19, the J gene TRBJ2-2; no clear D. Germline lookup yields CDR1 LNHDA and CDR2 SQIVND (reference sequence). This CDR3 has 14 residues. V was trimmed by 9 bases and J by 0 bases, leaving 11 bases between them. CDR3 sequence: CASMKPANTGELFF. The DNA for the CDR3 is TGTGCCAGCATGAAGCCAGCGAACACCGGGGAGCTGTTTTTT.